This T cell receptor (beta chain) was documented in a study of blood T cell repertoires in COVID-19. Germline V gene sequence: CDR1 GTSNPN, CDR2 SVGIG (reference sequence). Losses at the gene ends were 0 bases for V and 6 bases for J; bases not matched to a gene: 9. The CDR3 sequence is 15 residues long. TCRdb keeps only in-frame clones here, not all; method: immunoSEQ multiplex PCR. The table lists about 88,000 clones, more than 70% of them singletons. This clone has a handful of counts. What was sequenced was peripheral blood. The gene calls are TRBV30 and TRBJ2-7; 9 bases are shared with TRBD2. The source is a human donor in a cohort sampled during active COVID-19. The CDR3 spells CAWSVQGGRASEQYF. CDR3 coding DNA: TGTGCCTGGAGTGTACAGGGCGGGAGGGCCTCCGAGCAGTACTTC.